This TCR beta chain derives from a study of blood T cell repertoires in COVID-19. Study-level background: T cells, B-cell-depleted T cells, or PBMCs provided the cDNA or gDNA that served as material.

Trimming shortened V by 2 bases and J by 4 bases, and 11 bases separated the two germline ends. This CDR3 is 14 amino acids long. Germline V CDR1 and CDR2: SGDLS, YYNGEE. Generated by immunoSEQ multiplex PCR, the TCRdb table keeps only in-frame clones and is missing some. The sample yields about 130,000 clones, about 82% seen once. The V gene is TRBV9, the J gene TRBJ2-3, with unresolved D. The sequence was obtained from a human donor in a cohort sampled during active COVID-19. The specimen sequenced was peripheral blood. This CDR3 is CASSVGPLPDTQYF. The CDR3 DNA sequence: TGTGCCAGCAGCGTGGGCCCTCTTCCAGATACGCAGTATTTT.